This T cell receptor beta chain was profiled in a study of T cells in Graves' hyperthyroidism and ophthalmopathy. TCR beta CDR3 regions were amplified from RNA transcripts. The study used the HTBI primer set for a first-round RT-PCR of the TCR CDR3. MiXCR, applied by TCRdb to the multiplex PCR reads, yields one record per CDR3 protein. The top ten hold roughly 15% of the sample, which has some 250,000 distinct CDR3 sequences, more than 14% seen once. This CDR3 has 11 residues. Germline V gives CDR1 DFQATT, CDR2 SNEGSKA (reference sequence). V gave up 6 bases and J gave up 2 bases, with 7 bases separating them. The table lists this clonotype with many counts.

The origin of this receptor is a middle-aged woman with Graves' hyperthyroidism that later progressed to Graves' ophthalmopathy. The sequenced sample was blood. The chain links TRBV20-1 to TRBJ1-2; D is uncertain. CDR3 sequence (DNA): TGCAGTGCGGCCAGAAACTATGGCTACACCTTC. It codes for CSAARNYGYTF.